The rows below give T cell receptor beta chains drawn from one sample of a study of monozygotic twins with inflammatory bowel disease. One entry per CDR3 protein, without DNA, is what TCRdb gives after re-calling the 5' RACE reads. The sample totals approximately 340,000 distinct CDR3 sequences; its top ten clones hold around 2%. What was sequenced was blood. All receptors come from a human donor with ulcerative colitis or Crohn's disease, or a healthy co-twin of an affected twin (not recorded which). CDR3s include the opening cysteine and the closing phenylalanine or tryptophan.

CASSSVLAGGIFNYNEQFF | TRBJ2-1 | TRBV11-1
CASSFSGRARGEQYF | TRBJ2-7 | TRBV28
CASSLGGQPDQPQHF | TRBJ1-5 | TRBV5-1
CASSYGTGGSGANVLTF | TRBJ2-6 | TRBV12-3/TRBV12-4
CASILVGAGTEAFF | TRBJ1-1 | TRBV12-3/TRBV12-4
CAIKPDRGSRTEAFF | TRBJ1-1 | TRBV10-3
CASSLGQTSSYEQYF | TRBJ2-7 | TRBV5-1
CASSLEGEETQYF | TRBJ2-5 | TRBV5-1
CASSPRDREEEKLFF | TRBJ1-4 | TRBV27
CASSLASGEPQHF | TRBJ1-5 | TRBV5-5
CASSLRRGAGDETQYF | TRBJ2-3 | TRBV27
CSVDIASGTDTQYF | TRBJ2-3 | TRBV29-1
CASSSGPRGSNQPQHF | TRBJ1-5 | TRBV12-3/TRBV12-4
CASSLGVPGSNQPQHF | TRBJ1-5 | TRBV27
CAWSVGTVFFLSRGNTIYF | TRBJ1-3 | TRBV30
CASSLARFGTDTQYF | TRBJ2-3 | TRBV5-1
CASNNGVSDQPQHF | TRBJ1-5 | TRBV28
CASRKETEAFF | TRBJ1-1 | TRBV12-3/TRBV12-4
CASSQALAGGWVAGEQFF | TRBJ2-1 | TRBV3-1
CASSNRPGNIYNEQFF | TRBJ2-1 | TRBV21-1
CASIPKTGIHEQYF | TRBJ2-7 | TRBV27
CASTLSGTGAADTQYF | TRBJ2-3 | TRBV12-3/TRBV12-4
CASSRQVVEKLFF | TRBJ1-4 | TRBV4-1
CATGGTNGETHF | TRBJ2-5 | TRBV10-3
CASSSGFSNEQYF | TRBJ2-7 | TRBV7-2
CASSLTSITDTQYF | TRBJ2-3 | TRBV5-1
CASSSRGELFF | TRBJ2-2 | TRBV11-2
CASSLPSGKDTQYF | TRBJ2-3 | TRBV25-1
CASSLAPRGQTDTQYF | TRBJ2-3 | TRBV23-1
CASSQGSLSGNTIYF | TRBJ1-3 | TRBV28
CASSYSGGRSYNEQFF | TRBJ2-1 | TRBV6-5
CASSQSLTGGGYTF | TRBJ1-2 | TRBV3-1
CASSFKGRTVASHGYTF | TRBJ1-2 | TRBV7-9
CASSLVGFTEAFF | TRBJ1-1 | TRBV7-8
CASSYSNFQETQYF | TRBJ2-5 | TRBV6-2/TRBV6-3
CAWSPGTSNQPQHF | TRBJ1-5 | TRBV30
CASSPQFVRGQPQHF | TRBJ1-5 | TRBV18
CASSTGTGSYGYTF | TRBJ1-2 | TRBV5-6
CASSVGEVSGNTIYF | TRBJ1-3 | TRBV9
CASSLEGHYNEQFF | TRBJ2-1 | TRBV12-3/TRBV12-4
CASSFGLEPQHF | TRBJ1-5 | TRBV6-6
CASSVFSGSPADTQYF | TRBJ2-3 | TRBV9
CSVEAGNRGTEAFF | TRBJ1-1 | TRBV29-1
CASSQGTGYTGEPFF | TRBJ2-2 | TRBV3-1
CASSLAGGNYEQYF | TRBJ2-7 | TRBV7-3
CASSSGFRGKVRQFF | TRBJ2-1 | TRBV5-6
CASSKSGASNQPQHF | TRBJ1-5 | TRBV7-9
CASKGQGADTQYF | TRBJ2-3 | TRBV2
CASSLGLESSYEQYF | TRBJ2-7 | TRBV5-5
CATSDSSRTSSYNEQFF | TRBJ2-1 | TRBV24-1
CASRLGQANTEAFF | TRBJ1-1 | TRBV12-3/TRBV12-4
CASSIPGRQGNIQYF | TRBJ2-4 | TRBV19
CASSFAGTGVRETQYF | TRBJ2-5 | TRBV12-3/TRBV12-4